The 27 T cell receptor beta chains below were found in one sample sequenced in a study of OX40 agonist ivuxolimab in advanced cancers. This table comes from immunoSEQ multiplex PCR, and its TCRdb copy is limited to in-frame clones, with some not included. The sample carries approximately 67,000 clones, more than 75% recorded once. Sequencing used CD4+ or CD8+ T cells sorted from blood, obtained in a trial of the OX40 agonist ivuxolimab. The receptors shown here come from an adult with an advanced solid tumor such as melanoma, head and neck, liver or kidney cancer.

The chain combines TRBV10-3 with TRBJ2-2, with TRBD2 matching 13 bases. The CDR3 sequence is 17 residues long. The junction had 5 bases not matched to a gene; V was cut back by 3 bases and J by 4 bases. Germline loops: CDR1 ENHRY, CDR2 SYGVKD. The CDR3 loop reads CAISDGLAGVTTGELFF. The CDR3 DNA reads TGTGCCATCAGTGATGGACTAGCGGGAGTGACCACCGGGGAGCTGTTTTTT.

The V call is TRBV30, the J call TRBJ1-6; the D is unclear. The CDR3 totals 13 residues. Germline V CDR1 and CDR2: GTSNPN, SVGIG (reference sequence). V lost 1 base and J 8 bases, leaving 9 bases between the germline ends. In DNA form, the CDR3 reads TGTGCCTGGAGTGGAAGGTTTGATTCACCCCTCCACTTT. Protein sequence: CAWSGRFDSPLHF.

V and J are TRBV5-1 and TRBJ2-2, with 7 bases matching TRBD1. After removal of 7 bases from V and 0 bases from J, the junction contained 3 bases not matched to a gene. Germline V gene sequence: CDR1 SGHRS, CDR2 YFSETQ. The CDR3 spans 14 residues. CDR3 DNA sequence: TGCGCCAGCGGGGGACAGACGAACACCGGGGAGCTGTTTTTT. It encodes CASGGQTNTGELFF.

There are a few counts of this clone. This chain uses TRBV30 with TRBJ1-1; 10 bases are a match to TRBD1. J was trimmed by 4 bases and V by 1 base; bases with no gene match: 9. This CDR3 has 16 residues. Germline lookup yields CDR1 GTSNPN and CDR2 SVGIG (reference sequence). CDR3 nucleotides: TGTGCCTGGAGTGGCCAGGACAGGGGGTTTGTCACTGAAGCTTTCTTT. Residues: CAWSGQDRGFVTEAFF.

The chain joins TRBV11-2 to TRBJ1-2; D is ambiguous. Germline V lookup: CDR1 SGHAT, CDR2 FQNNGV. The V gene lost 0 bases and the J gene lost 4 bases, with 9 bases spanning the gap. The CDR3 loop spans 14 amino acids. The CDR3 spells CASSLDSAGYGYTF. The CDR3 bases are TGTGCCAGCAGCTTAGATTCGGCCGGCTATGGCTACACCTTC.

J is TRBJ2-3 and V is TRBV5-4; 7 nucleotides match TRBD1. The germline CDR1 and CDR2 sequences are SGHNT and YYREEE (reference sequence). This CDR3 is 15 amino acids long. Trimming at V came to 1 base and at J to 5 bases, leaving 7 bases not matched to a gene. CDR3 nucleotide sequence: TGTGCCAGCAGCTTGCCAGGGGGTATCGGAGATACGCAGTATTTT. Residues: CASSLPGGIGDTQYF.

The genes are TRBV10-3 and TRBJ2-3, with 7 nucleotides matching TRBD2. Per germline, CDR1 ENHRY and CDR2 SYGVKD. The J segment lost 1 base and the V segment lost 2 bases, leaving 3 bases of the junction unmatched. This CDR3 spans 15 amino acids. Here the CDR3 reads CAISEGAGGTDTQYF. The CDR3 region has the DNA TGTGCCATCAGTGAGGGCGCGGGGGGCACAGATACGCAGTATTTT.

J is TRBJ2-7 and V is TRBV6-6; TRBD2 agrees at 13 bases. Trimming at V came to 5 bases and at J to 3 bases, leaving 7 bases not matched to a gene. CDR1 MNHNY and CDR2 SVGAGI come from the germline V gene (reference sequence). The CDR3 extends over 16 amino acids. The CDR3: CASSTTSGRPGYEQYF. DNA of the CDR3: TGTGCCAGCAGTACGACTAGCGGGAGGCCGGGCTACGAGCAGTACTTC.

V is TRBV28 and J is TRBJ2-2; D possibly corresponds to TRBD2 (5 bases). The length of the CDR3 is 15 residues. Germline CDR1 is MDHEN and CDR2 is SYDVKM. V lost 7 bases and J lost 2, with 14 bases in between. CDR3 nucleotide sequence: TGTGCCAGCAACCTGAGAGGGATCAACACCGGGGAGCTGTTTTTT. It codes for CASNLRGINTGELFF.

The rearrangement uses TRBV19 and TRBJ2-1; D may be TRBD1 (5 bases). V dropped 6 bases and J dropped 8 bases, with 14 bases sitting between them. CDR3 size: 13 residues. Germline CDR1 and CDR2: LNHDA and SQIVND (reference sequence). The CDR3 reads CASSQSQGDEQFF. CDR3 bases: TGTGCCAGTAGCCAGAGCCAGGGCGATGAGCAGTTCTTC.

The chain has TRBV6-5 and TRBJ1-1, with 8 bases aligning to TRBD1. This CDR3 has 16 amino acids. CDR1 is MNHEY and CDR2 is SVGAGI in the germline V gene. V lost 4 bases to trimming and J lost 6 bases; unmatched junction nucleotides: 13. The CDR3 DNA follows: TGTGCCAGCAGTTCATACCGGACAGGGCTGACTGCTGAAGCTTTCTTT. This encodes CASSSYRTGLTAEAFF.

This clone was seen a handful of times. The chain uses TRBV29-1 and TRBJ2-3; 7 bases line up with TRBD2. V trimming: 7 bases; J trimming: 11 bases; junction bases outside the gene matches: 6. The CDR3 has 10 residues. Germline assignment: CDR1 SQVTM and CDR2 ANQGSEA. The CDR3 sequence: CSAQSGKQYF. CDR3 coding DNA: TGCAGCGCCCAGAGCGGGAAGCAGTATTTT.

The rearrangement uses TRBV29-1 and TRBJ2-3; TRBD2 aligns across 9 bases. V lost 7 bases and J lost 2; bases outside the gene matches: 7. This CDR3 contains 14 residues. From germline, CDR1 is SQVTM and CDR2 ANQGSEA. CDR3: CSAPLAGITDTQYF. DNA of the CDR3: TGCAGCGCTCCCCTAGCGGGGATCACAGATACGCAGTATTTT.

This sequence joins TRBV11-2 and TRBJ2-5; 7 bases align to TRBD1. This CDR3 spans 15 amino acids. J was trimmed by 5 bases and V by 2 bases; bases with no gene match: 8. Per the germline V gene, CDR1 is SGHAT and CDR2 is FQNNGV. CDR3 nucleotides: TGTGCCAGCAGCTTATTCGGGACAGAAGGCGAGACCCAGTACTTC. Its translation: CASSLFGTEGETQYF.

This clone was counted between two and nine times. The gene calls are TRBV1 and TRBJ1-6; whether TRBD1, the table's D call, matches the DNA was not checked. TRBV1 is annotated as a pseudogene. There are 16 residues in the CDR3. The CDR3 is CTSSSPRQGARSPLHF. The CDR3 DNA sequence: TGCACCAGCAGCTCACCCCGACAGGGGGCTAGGTCACCCCTCCACTTT.

This clone appeared many times. J is TRBJ1-1 and V is TRBV19, with D perhaps matching TRBD1 (6 bases). This CDR3 region has 14 residues. CDR1 LNHDA and CDR2 SQIVND come from the germline V gene (reference sequence). With 4 bases removed from V and 4 bases from J, the gap between germline ends came to 13 bases. The CDR3 nucleotides are TGTGCCAGTAGTACCAGGGGTTTGGGCACTGAAGCTTTCTTT. This encodes CASSTRGLGTEAFF.

The chain employs TRBV20-1 and TRBJ2-1; no definite D call. The CDR3 consists of 9 residues. Germline values: CDR1 DFQATT, CDR2 SNEGSKA (reference sequence). V was pared by 7 bases and J by 9 bases, with 7 bases between. CDR3 sequence reads: CSVTTEQFF. CDR3 DNA: TGCAGTGTCACTACTGAGCAGTTCTTC.

This rearrangement joins TRBV6-1 to TRBJ2-7, with 9 bases identical to TRBD2. CDR3 length equals 13 residues. The germline V gene encodes CDR1 MNHNS and CDR2 SASEGT. The V gene end was trimmed by 1 base and the J gene end by 7 bases; junction bases not matched to a gene: 2. In DNA form, the CDR3 reads TGTGCCAGCAGTGAAGGGCTAGCGGGGGAGCAGTACTTC. Protein: CASSEGLAGEQYF.

This chain connects TRBV7-2 to TRBJ1-5; D gene unclear. The CDR3 totals 13 residues. Germline CDR1 SGHTA, CDR2 FQGNSA. V shed 5 bases and J shed 4 bases, with 9 bases lying between them. CDR3 sequence (DNA): TGTGCCAGCAGCCGGGCGCAGAATCAGCCCCAGCATTTT. Its translation: CASSRAQNQPQHF. The variable domain in full, with the rest retrieved from reference TRBV7-2 and TRBJ1-5, is GAGVSQSPSNKVTEKGKDVELRCDPISGHTALYWYRQSLGQGLEFLIYFQGNSAPDKSGLPSDRFSAERTGGSVSTLTIQRTQQEDSAVYLCASSRAQNQPQHFGDGTRLSIL.

This chain uses TRBV7-9 with TRBJ2-1, with 9 bases fitting TRBD2. V lost 4 bases, J lost 5 bases, and 9 bases stayed unmatched. The CDR3 spans 16 residues. Germline CDR1 reads SEHNR; CDR2 reads FQNEAQ (reference sequence). CDR3 residues: CASSSRASGIDNEQFF. The CDR3 bases are TGTGCCAGCAGCTCGAGGGCTAGCGGGATAGACAATGAGCAGTTCTTC.

The chain recombines TRBV28 with TRBJ2-3; maybe TRBD2 (6 bases). The CDR3 has 13 amino acids. CDR1 and CDR2 from the germline V gene are MDHEN and SYDVKM. The V and J ends lost 6 bases and 3 bases respectively, with 10 bases between them. The CDR3 DNA follows: TGTGCCAGCAGAAGTGGGGGGACAGATACGCAGTATTTT. This codes for CASRSGGTDTQYF.

The rearrangement joins TRBV19 to TRBJ1-4; no definite D call. Germline lookup yields CDR1 LNHDA and CDR2 SQIVND (reference sequence). The CDR3 consists of 12 residues. V was pared by 5 bases and J by 3 bases, with 4 bases between. CDR3 residues: CASSAANEKLFF. The DNA for the CDR3 is TGTGCCAGTAGTGCAGCTAATGAAAAACTGTTTTTT.

The chain is built from TRBV12-2 and TRBJ2-3; the D call of TRBD2 is as the table states it, not checked on the DNA. TRBV12-2 is termed a pseudogene. The CDR3 is made up of 17 amino acids. Here the CDR3 DNA reads TGTGCAAGTCGCTTCGGGCGGGGGGGCCCGGTCACAGATACGCAGTATTTT. Amino acid sequence: CASRFGRGGPVTDTQYF.

This clone has a single count. The J gene is TRBJ2-3, the V gene TRBV19; D is possibly TRBD1 (5 bases). V lost 0 bases to trimming and J lost 8 bases, with 9 bases between them. The CDR3 has 13 residues. Germline CDR1 is LNHDA and CDR2 is SQIVND (reference sequence). This CDR3 reads CASSIDGAVTQYF. In DNA form, the CDR3 reads TGTGCCAGTAGTATAGATGGGGCAGTTACGCAGTATTTT.

CDR3 sequence reads: CASSAQMGSPSGNTIYF. CDR3 coding DNA: TGTGCCAGCAGCGCCCAAATGGGCTCACCCTCTGGAAACACCATATATTTT. V usage is TRBV7-2 and J usage is TRBJ1-3; no firm D call. The V and J ends lost 5 bases and 0 bases respectively, with 17 bases between them. CDR1 and CDR2 from the germline V gene are SGHTA and FQGNSA. The CDR3 is made up of 17 amino acids. The full variable domain, with the rest looked up from reference TRBV7-2 and TRBJ1-3, is GAGVSQSPSNKVTEKGKDVELRCDPISGHTALYWYRQSLGQGLEFLIYFQGNSAPDKSGLPSDRFSAERTGGSVSTLTIQRTQQEDSAVYLCASSAQMGSPSGNTIYFGEGSWLTVV.

The chain combines TRBV2 with TRBJ1-2; no firm D call. Per the germline V gene, CDR1 is SNHLY and CDR2 is FYNNEI. The CDR3 spans 13 residues. Trimming took off 1 base at V and 5 bases at J, with 8 bases between the two ends. The DNA of the CDR3 is TGTGCCAGCAGTGAAGAATACAGTTATGGCTACACCTTC. This translates into CASSEEYSYGYTF. Variable domain in full (rest from reference TRBV2 and TRBJ1-2): EPEVTQTPSHQVTQMGQEVILRCVPISNHLYFYWYRQILGQKVEFLVSFYNNEISEKSEIFDDQFSVERPDGSNFTLKIRSTKLEDSAMYFCASSEEYSYGYTFGSGTRLTVV.

This chain uses TRBV7-2 with TRBJ1-2; D gene unclear. The CDR3 covers 13 residues. Germline loops: CDR1 SGHTA, CDR2 FQGNSA. V was cut by 5 bases and J by 2 bases, with 9 bases left in between. Written as DNA, the CDR3 is TGTGCCAGCAGCCCCGACGTAAACTATGGCTACACCTTC. Protein product: CASSPDVNYGYTF.